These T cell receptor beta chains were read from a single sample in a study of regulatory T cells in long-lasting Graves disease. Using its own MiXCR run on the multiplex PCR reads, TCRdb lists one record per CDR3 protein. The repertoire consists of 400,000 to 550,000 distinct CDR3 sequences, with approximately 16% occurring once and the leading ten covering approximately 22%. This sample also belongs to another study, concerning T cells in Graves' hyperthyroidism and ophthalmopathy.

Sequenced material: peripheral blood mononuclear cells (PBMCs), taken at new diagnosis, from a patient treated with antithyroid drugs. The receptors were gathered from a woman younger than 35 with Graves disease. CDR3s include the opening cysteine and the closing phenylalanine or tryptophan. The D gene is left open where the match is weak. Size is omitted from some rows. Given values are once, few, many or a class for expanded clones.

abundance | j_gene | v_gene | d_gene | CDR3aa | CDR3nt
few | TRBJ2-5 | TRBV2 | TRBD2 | CASSDREREVETQYF | TGTGCCAGCAGTGACAGGGAGCGGGAAGTAGAGACCCAGTACTTC
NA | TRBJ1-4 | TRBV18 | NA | CASSPGGQGKEKLFF | TGTGCCAGCTCACCAGGTGGCCAGGGAAAAGAAAAACTGTTTTTT
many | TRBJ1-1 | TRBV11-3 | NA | CASSYLNTEAFF | TGTGCCAGCAGTTACCTGAACACTGAAGCTTTCTTT
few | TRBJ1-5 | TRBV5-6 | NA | CASSLRSGNQPQHF | TGTGCCAGCAGCTTGAGGTCCGGCAATCAGCCCCAGCATTTT
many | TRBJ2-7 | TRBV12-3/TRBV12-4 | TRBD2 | CASSTRASGFSYEQYF | TGTGCCAGCAGTACGCGGGCTAGCGGGTTTTCCTACGAGCAGTACTTC
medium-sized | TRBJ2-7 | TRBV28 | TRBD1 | CASSLGQIIYYEQYF | TGTGCCAGCAGCCTGGGACAGATTATATACTACGAGCAGTACTTC
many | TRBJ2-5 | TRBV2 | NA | CASRAETQYF | TGTGCCAGCAGAGCTGAGACCCAGTACTTC
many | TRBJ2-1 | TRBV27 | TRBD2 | CASSLMGLAGRDKYNEQFF | TGTGCCAGCAGTTTGATGGGACTAGCGGGAAGGGACAAGTACAATGAGCAGTTCTTC
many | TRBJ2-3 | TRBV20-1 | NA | CSAGQVGQQDTQYF | TGCAGTGCTGGCCAGGTGGGCCAACAGGATACGCAGTATTTT
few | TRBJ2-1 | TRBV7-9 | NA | CASSLSRVNEQFF | TGTGCCAGCAGCTTAAGCAGGGTAAATGAGCAGTTCTTC
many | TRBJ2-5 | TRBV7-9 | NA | CASSLEYGPSFF | TGTGCCAGCAGCTTAGAGTATGGACCCAGTTTCTTC
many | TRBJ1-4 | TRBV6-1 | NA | CASSGSLVGTNEKLFF | TGTGCCAGCAGTGGATCTTTGGTCGGAACTAATGAAAAACTGTTTTTT
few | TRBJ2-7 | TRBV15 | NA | CATSRETGAIRDF | TGTGCCACCAGCAGAGAAACGGGGGCGATAAGGGACTTC
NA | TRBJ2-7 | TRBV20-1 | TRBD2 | CSARGLAGINEQYF | TGCAGTGCACGGGGACTAGCGGGAATCAATGAGCAGTACTTC
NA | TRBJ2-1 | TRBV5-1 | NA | CASSRDTYNEQFF | TGCGCCAGCAGCCGGGACACCTACAATGAGCAGTTCTTC
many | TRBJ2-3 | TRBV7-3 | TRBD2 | CARGRGWDYPSTDTQYF | TGTGCCAGGGGGCGGGGCTGGGACTACCCTTCCACAGATACGCAGTATTTT
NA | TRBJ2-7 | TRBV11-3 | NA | CASSSSPAGDEQYF | TGTGCCAGCAGCTCTAGTCCCGCAGGGGACGAGCAGTACTTC